This T cell receptor beta chain was captured in a study of blood T cell repertoires in COVID-19. Study-wide background: The United States, Italy and Spain were the sources of the acute and convalescent COVID-19 samples. T cells, B-cell-depleted T cells, or PBMCs provided the cDNA or gDNA that served as material.

Original data processing: From reference gene primer amplification, estimates of nucleated cell counts were derived. Assay: immunoSEQ multiplex PCR; the TCRdb copy retains only in-frame clones and omits some. For V, J and clone size, that table is used; D and trimming come from the DNA. The table shows over 250,000 clones, with roughly 85% occurring only once. Trimming removed 7 bases from V and 8 bases from J; junction bases left unmatched: 10. Looked up from germline, CDR1 is MDHEN and CDR2 is SYDVKM. The CDR3 runs 13 residues. This clone appeared once. The chain uses TRBV28 and TRBJ1-2, with 7 bases matching TRBD1. The sample taken for sequencing was peripheral blood. The TCR originated in a woman aged 50 to 65 who had recovered from COVID-19. In DNA, the CDR3 is TGTGCCAGCACCTTAGGGGGCAGGGGAGGCTACACCTTC. Protein sequence: CASTLGGRGGYTF.